Shown below are 5 T cell receptor beta chains from a single sample sequenced in a study of T cell changes during pregnancy in multiple sclerosis. TCRdb's table, derived via immunoSEQ multiplex PCR, lists solely in-frame clones and lacks some. The sample lists under 75,000 clones, about 90% occurring once. The sequenced sample was CD4+ T cells from peripheral blood mononuclear cells, obtained after pregnancy. The source is a female donor in good health, enrolled as a control in a pregnancy study.

The sample holds one count of this clone. This chain joins TRBV27 and TRBJ2-7, with D possibly being TRBD1 (6 bases). Germline values: CDR1 MNHEY, CDR2 SMNVEV (reference sequence). Trimming pared 0 bases from V and 3 bases from J, leaving 15 bases between. The CDR3 contains 16 residues. The CDR3 loop is CASSLSWQGKGYEQYF. The CDR3 nucleotides are TGTGCCAGCAGTTTATCTTGGCAGGGGAAGGGCTACGAGCAGTACTTC.

The V gene is TRBV7-3, the J gene TRBJ2-3, with D perhaps matching TRBD2 (6 bases). Trimming stripped 5 bases from V and 5 bases from J, with 14 bases between. Germline CDR1 and CDR2: SGHTA and FQGTGA. The CDR3 is 14 residues long. CDR3: CASSLGLSGDTQYF. CDR3 in DNA: TGTGCCAGCAGCCTGGGACTTTCCGGAGATACGCAGTATTTT.

The rearrangement uses TRBV7-2 and TRBJ2-1; 12 nucleotides align to TRBD2. This CDR3 is 15 amino acids long. Trimming removed 2 bases from V and 9 bases from J; junction bases left unmatched: 5. Germline CDR1 SGHTA, CDR2 FQGNSA. The CDR3 DNA reads as TGTGCCAGCAGCTTACAACTAGCGGGGGGAGGTGAGCAGTTCTTC. Translating it yields CASSLQLAGGGEQFF. Looking up the rest from reference TRBV7-2 and TRBJ2-1 gives the full variable domain: GAGVSQSPSNKVTEKGKDVELRCDPISGHTALYWYRQSLGQGLEFLIYFQGNSAPDKSGLPSDRFSAERTGGSVSTLTIQRTQQEDSAVYLCASSLQLAGGGEQFFGPGTRLTVL.

The V gene is TRBV5-1, the J gene TRBJ1-1; D perhaps matches TRBD1 (5 bases). Trimming removed 2 bases at V and 3 bases at J, with 14 bases between. The CDR3 extends over 15 amino acids. Germline V gene lookup returns CDR1 SGHRS and CDR2 YFSETQ. Written as DNA, the CDR3 is TGCGCCAGCAGCTTTAGCCAGGGAGGGTACACTGAAGCTTTCTTT. Protein: CASSFSQGGYTEAFF.

The chain combines TRBV7-2 with TRBJ2-1, with 10 bases lining up with TRBD2. The junction had 5 bases not matched to a gene; V was cut back by 4 bases and J by 2 bases. This CDR3 is built from 16 residues. Germline lookup yields CDR1 SGHTA and CDR2 FQGNSA. This CDR3 is CASSYLSGGAYNEQFF. In DNA, the CDR3 is TGTGCCAGCAGCTACCTCAGCGGGGGGGCCTACAATGAGCAGTTCTTC. Drawing the rest from reference TRBV7-2 and TRBJ2-1, the complete variable domain is GAGVSQSPSNKVTEKGKDVELRCDPISGHTALYWYRQSLGQGLEFLIYFQGNSAPDKSGLPSDRFSAERTGGSVSTLTIQRTQQEDSAVYLCASSYLSGGAYNEQFFGPGTRLTVL.